Described below is a single T cell receptor (beta chain) sequence and its context. Its antigen is undetermined. The source of the sample is a study of T-cell memory formation after mild COVID-19. Study summary: Clusters were largely donor specific. The study, taken as a whole, reports: Day 15 to 85 contractors were CD4/CD8 balanced; later expanders leaned CD4+.

Germline loops: CDR1 DFQATT, CDR2 SNEGSKA (reference sequence). After removal of 0 bases from V and 6 bases from J, the junction contained 5 bases not matched to a gene. There are 15 residues in the CDR3. It was 5'RACE with constant-segment primers that produced the TCR alpha and TCR beta cDNA libraries, which carried sample barcodes and UMIs. TCRdb called the 5' RACE reads again in MiXCR, with one record for every CDR3 protein. This repertoire shows roughly 340,000 distinct CDR3 sequences, under 25% found once; its top ten account for under 25%. Sample: PBMCs or a T cell subset sorted from them (not recorded which). This clonotype was obtained from a man between 18 and 29 years old who had mild COVID-19 (a few samples of this study predate the infection). Cell type and time point are not known. This sequence joins TRBV20-1 and TRBJ2-2, with 9 bases fitting TRBD1. CDR3 residues: CSARDRRTGAGELFF. DNA of the CDR3: TGCAGTGCTAGAGATCGGAGGACAGGGGCCGGGGAGCTGTTTTTT.